The 27 T cell receptor beta chains reported below all come from one sample, sequenced in a study of cytomegalovirus exposure and HLA in healthy donors. The primer mix had 60 Vbeta and 13 Jbeta primers. Generated by immunoSEQ multiplex PCR, the TCRdb table keeps only in-frame clones and is missing some. The repertoire holds fewer than 110,000 clones, with about 74% as singletons. Sequencing was done on a sample of PBMCs. These receptors originate from a woman in her 40s in good health and CMV-seropositive.

The rearrangement links TRBV10-3 to TRBJ2-2; TRBD1 agrees at 9 bases. CDR1 is ENHRY, CDR2 SYGVKD, per germline. This CDR3 is built from 14 residues. The V gene end was trimmed by 10 bases and the J gene end by 2 bases; junction bases not matched to a gene: 5. CDR3 region: CATQGQGNTGELFF. CDR3 DNA: TGTGCCACCCAGGGACAGGGAAACACCGGGGAGCTGTTTTTT.

The chain carries TRBV7-9 and TRBJ1-4, with D hard to call. This CDR3 spans 15 amino acids. The germline V and J ends were trimmed by 4 bases and 8 bases, with 17 bases remaining between them. CDR1 is SEHNR, CDR2 FQNEAQ, per germline (reference sequence). CDR3 sequence reads: CASSSAGGEEEKLFF. CDR3 bases: TGTGCCAGCAGCTCGGCGGGCGGAGAGGAGGAAAAACTGTTTTTT.

The CDR3 DNA sequence: TGTGCCTGGAGTGGTGGGACAGCGTATAATTCACCCCTCCACTTT. It translates to CAWSGGTAYNSPLHF. The V gene is TRBV30, the J gene TRBJ1-6; TRBD1 matches at 7 bases. The germline CDR1 and CDR2 sequences are GTSNPN and SVGIG (reference sequence). J gave up 4 bases and V 1 base, and 4 bases lay outside the gene matches. CDR3 length: 15 amino acids.

This CDR3 is CASSLETGRNRYTF. In DNA, the CDR3 is TGCGCCAGCAGCTTGGAAACAGGGCGGAATCGCTACACCTTC. The genes are TRBV5-1 and TRBJ1-2, with a tentative D call TRBD1 (6 bases). Trimming shortened V by 0 bases and J by 9 bases, and 15 bases separated the two germline ends. Germline V gene lookup returns CDR1 SGHRS and CDR2 YFSETQ. This CDR3 has 14 residues.

The V call is TRBV5-5, the J call TRBJ1-1, with TRBD1 matching 10 bases. The CDR3 has 15 residues. V trimming: 4 bases; J trimming: 3 bases; junction bases outside the gene matches: 6. The germline V gene encodes CDR1 SGHKS and CDR2 YYEKEE (reference sequence). CDR3 bases: TGTGCCAGCAGCCTTTGGACAGGGGGGGACACTGAAGCTTTCTTT. Its translation: CASSLWTGGDTEAFF.

The chain uses TRBV12-5 and TRBJ1-6, with a weak D call TRBD1 (6 bases). V lost 6 bases and J 7 bases, leaving 13 bases between the germline ends. Germline V lookup: CDR1 LGHNT, CDR2 FRNRAP. This CDR3 has 14 amino acids. The CDR3 DNA is TGTGCTAGTGGCAGGGGTTCTCTGAATTCACCCCTCCACTTT. Translating it yields CASGRGSLNSPLHF. The whole variable domain, filled in from reference TRBV12-5 and TRBJ1-6, reads DARVTQTPRHKVTEMGQEVTMRCQPILGHNTVFWYRQTMMQGLELLAYFRNRAPLDDSGMPKDRFSAEMPDATLATLKIQPSEPRDSAVYFCASGRGSLNSPLHFGNGTRLTVT.

The chain joins TRBV5-1 to TRBJ2-1; D unresolved. V lost 4 bases, J lost 0 bases, and 14 bases lay in between. Germline CDR1 is SGHRS and CDR2 is YFSETQ. The CDR3 has 16 amino acids. The CDR3 is CASSVDFSSSYNEQFF. The CDR3 region has the DNA TGCGCCAGCAGCGTAGACTTCTCGAGCTCCTACAATGAGCAGTTCTTC.

The chain joins TRBV5-1 to TRBJ1-3; the match to TRBD1 covers 8 bases. The CDR3 consists of 16 residues. CDR1 and CDR2 from the germline V gene are SGHRS and YFSETQ. Losses at the gene ends were 4 bases for V and 2 bases for J; bases not matched to a gene: 8. CDR3 in amino acids: CASSNGQGRAGNTIYF. The DNA of the CDR3 is TGCGCCAGCAGCAACGGACAGGGACGAGCTGGAAACACCATATATTTT.

This clone was counted once. This chain connects TRBV5-1 to TRBJ2-1; TRBD1 might be the D (6 bases). Germline values: CDR1 SGHRS, CDR2 YFSETQ. V gave up 3 bases and J gave up 1 base, with 8 bases separating them. The CDR3 is made up of 14 amino acids. CDR3 residues: CASSSQGSYNEQFF. The CDR3 DNA follows: TGCGCCAGCAGCTCGCAGGGGTCCTACAATGAGCAGTTCTTC.

The chain links TRBV30 to TRBJ1-2, with 8 bases aligning to TRBD1. Germline V gives CDR1 GTSNPN, CDR2 SVGIG (reference sequence). The CDR3 is 12 residues long. V shed 7 bases, J shed 4 bases, and the junction held 5 bases outside the gene matches. The CDR3 nucleotides are TGTGCCTCGACAGGGGCAGGCTATGGCTACACCTTC. Its translation: CASTGAGYGYTF.

This chain uses TRBV7-3 with TRBJ2-6, with TRBD2 identical over 13 bases. The CDR3 has 21 amino acids. Germline V gene lookup returns CDR1 SGHTA and CDR2 FQGTGA. The ends lost 0 bases at V and 0 bases at J; junction bases unmatched: 8. CDR3 nucleotide sequence: TGTGCCAGCAGCTTAACCAGGACTAGCGGGGGTGGGGTCTCTGGGGCCAACGTCCTGACTTTC. Its protein product is CASSLTRTSGGGVSGANVLTF.

The CDR3 loop is CASSVDPRDDGELFF. CDR3 sequence (DNA): TGTGCCAGCAGCGTAGACCCCAGGGATGACGGGGAGCTGTTTTTT. The J gene is TRBJ2-2, the V gene TRBV9, with TRBD1 as a possible D gene (5 bases). CDR1 SGDLS and CDR2 YYNGEE come from the germline V gene. The CDR3 runs 15 residues. V lost 0 bases to trimming and J lost 7 bases, with 13 bases between them.

The gene calls are TRBV14 and TRBJ2-7; TRBD1 aligns across 9 bases. Germline V gene lookup returns CDR1 SGHDN and CDR2 FVKESK. The CDR3 consists of 16 residues. Losses at the gene ends were 3 bases for V and 4 bases for J; bases not matched to a gene: 10. CDR3 in DNA: TGTGCCAGCAGCCAGGGACCCGGGACAGGGTGGTACGAGCAGTACTTC. It encodes CASSQGPGTGWYEQYF. The full variable domain, with the rest looked up from reference TRBV14 and TRBJ2-7, is EAGVTQFPSHSVIEKGQTVTLRCDPISGHDNLYWYRRVMGKEIKFLLHFVKESKQDESGMPNNRFLAERTGGTYSTLKVQPAELEDSGVYFCASSQGPGTGWYEQYFGPGTRLTVT.

This clone was observed once. The rearrangement links TRBV5-6 to TRBJ1-1, with 8 bases fitting TRBD1. CDR1 and CDR2 from the germline V gene are SGHDT and YYEEEE. The CDR3 runs 15 residues. The V segment lost 5 bases and the J segment 1 base; nucleotides outside the gene matches: 7. CDR3 amino acids: CASRVQGGWNTEAFF. CDR3 sequence (DNA): TGTGCCAGCAGGGTACAGGGGGGATGGAACACTGAAGCTTTCTTT.

The chain employs TRBV6-5 and TRBJ1-1; possible D gene TRBD1, 5 bases. Germline V gene sequence: CDR1 MNHEY, CDR2 SVGAGI. V shed 0 bases and J shed 7 bases, with 12 bases lying between them. CDR3 length: 14 amino acids. CDR3 protein: CASSYSLRAFEAFF. In DNA form, the CDR3 reads TGTGCCAGCAGTTACTCCCTCAGGGCCTTTGAAGCTTTCTTT.

V and J are TRBV4-1 and TRBJ1-4; D uncertain. Germline CDR1 MGHRA, CDR2 YSYEKL. The CDR3 extends over 13 amino acids. Trimming left V 1 base short and J 8 bases short, with 8 bases between. The CDR3 region has the DNA TGCGCCAGCAGCCAAGGGGAGGTGGAAAAACTGTTTTTT. Translation gives CASSQGEVEKLFF.

The rearrangement links TRBV30 to TRBJ2-1; 10 bases agree with TRBD1. With 2 bases clipped from V and 6 bases from J, the junction kept 4 bases outside the gene matches. CDR1 GTSNPN and CDR2 SVGIG come from the germline V gene (reference sequence). This CDR3 comprises 14 residues. This chain's CDR3 is CAWSTGTGVNEQFF. The CDR3 DNA reads TGTGCCTGGAGTACCGGGACAGGGGTCAATGAGCAGTTCTTC.

This chain uses TRBV7-2 with TRBJ2-5; 7 nucleotides line up with TRBD1. CDR1 and CDR2 from the germline V gene are SGHTA and FQGNSA. The junction had 7 bases not matched to a gene; V was cut back by 5 bases and J by 4 bases. The CDR3 length is 14 residues. The CDR3 coding sequence is TGTGCCAGCAGCCTCGGACAGGCTGGAGAGACCCAGTACTTC. Translation: CASSLGQAGETQYF.

The chain links TRBV11-3 to TRBJ2-1; D remains unclear. The CDR3 covers 15 residues. Germline CDR1 SGHNT, CDR2 YENEEA. V gave up 3 bases and J gave up 3 bases, with 12 bases separating them. CDR3 nucleotide sequence: TGTGCCAGCAGCTTCGACACCCACGACTACAATGAGCAGTTCTTC. Its translation is CASSFDTHDYNEQFF.

There are a few counts of this clone. The rearrangement links TRBV29-1 to TRBJ1-1; TRBD1 matches 10 bases. Germline CDR1 SQVTM, CDR2 ANQGSEA. The CDR3 spans 13 residues. The junction had 3 bases not matched to a gene; V was cut back by 4 bases and J by 4 bases. CDR3 sequence (DNA): TGCAGCGTTGCACGGGACAGGGGCACTGAAGCTTTCTTT. Translated: CSVARDRGTEAFF.

Details on this clone: The sample holds other DNA sequences that translate to the same CDR3. Here the CDR3 reads CASSDREKLFF. Written as DNA, the CDR3 is TGTGCCAGCAGTGATCGTGAAAAACTGTTTTTT. V and J are TRBV2 and TRBJ1-4; D is unresolved. V gave up 3 bases and J gave up 7 bases, with 3 bases separating them. The CDR3 runs 11 residues. Germline CDR1 reads SNHLY; CDR2 reads FYNNEI.

A note on this clone: The junction differs from germline at one of its ends, possibly a read error. The J gene is TRBJ2-5, the V gene TRBV7-7; TRBD1 agrees at 8 bases. This CDR3 has 16 residues. CDR1 is SSHAT and CDR2 is FNYEAQ in the germline V gene (reference sequence). CDR3 DNA: TGTGCTAGCAGCTTAAGGTCAGGGGGCGGGCAAGAGACCCAGTACTTC. It codes for CASSLRSGGGQETQYF.

This clone was found a few times. The CDR3 DNA follows: TGTGCCAGCAGTGAGTTTCAGGGGGCCTCCTACAATGAGCAGTTCTTC. Amino acids: CASSEFQGASYNEQFF. This chain joins TRBV6-4 and TRBJ2-1; 8 bases line up with TRBD1. The CDR3 consists of 16 residues. Unmatched junction bases numbered 4, after V lost 3 bases and J lost 0 bases. Germline lookup yields CDR1 MRHNA and CDR2 SNTAGT.

The chain links TRBV6-6 to TRBJ1-1; TRBD1 matches 10 bases. Germline V gene lookup returns CDR1 MNHNY and CDR2 SVGAGI (reference sequence). V gave up 6 bases and J gave up 6 bases; unmatched junction bases: 10. This CDR3 comprises 15 residues. DNA of the CDR3: TGTGCCAGCAGCCAAAGGGACAGGGGAGGTGCTGAAGCTTTCTTT. Amino acid sequence: CASSQRDRGGAEAFF.

The chain is built from TRBV29-1 and TRBJ2-7, with 8 bases fitting TRBD1. Germline lookup yields CDR1 SQVTM and CDR2 ANQGSEA. Germline trimming cut 7 bases from V and 7 bases from J; bases unmatched to any gene: 9. There are 12 residues in the CDR3. The CDR3 sequence is CSGRQGLGEQYF. The CDR3 nucleotides are TGCAGCGGACGACAGGGGCTAGGGGAGCAGTACTTC.

This sequence joins TRBV11-2 and TRBJ2-5, with 15 positions matching TRBD2. Unmatched junction bases numbered 7, after V lost 5 bases and J lost 0 bases. CDR3 length: 18 amino acids. From germline, CDR1 is SGHAT and CDR2 FQNNGV. The CDR3, as DNA: TGTGCCAGCAGCCCAGGGACTAGCGGGGGGTTGAACCAAGAGACCCAGTACTTC. Encoded protein: CASSPGTSGGLNQETQYF.

The chain has TRBV4-2 and TRBJ1-4; D gene uncertain. Trimming left V 2 bases short and J 3 bases short, with 16 bases between. The germline CDR1 and CDR2 sequences are LGHNA and YNFKEQ. The length of the CDR3 is 17 residues. The CDR3 nucleotides are TGTGCCAGCAGCCAAAGGAGCGGTGGGTCGGCTAATGAAAAACTGTTTTTT. It specifies CASSQRSGGSANEKLFF.